The entry below describes one TCR beta chain. It has no known antigen specificity. The record has no base qualities; no much larger clone is one base away. The collaborating institutions used their own protocols to collect whole blood in K2EDTA tubes. For TCRbeta analysis, collaborators shipped samples as frozen whole blood, isolated PBMCs, or DNA extracted from either of those sample types. TCRbeta CDR3 regions were amplified from genomic DNA using the immunoSEQ Assay, a bias-controlled multiplex PCR. For the original study's pipeline: Nucleated cell counts per sample were estimated from amplification of reference gene primers within the assay. Sequence reads were collapsed and filtered to measure the absolute abundance of every unique TCRbeta CDR3 rearrangement. For each sample, productive Simpson clonality was calculated as the square root of Simpson's diversity index over productive rearrangements. TCRdb's version of the immuneACCESS table is confined to in-frame rearrangements and falls short of the full clone set. An unresolved V gene accounts for under half of the shortfall where checked; the remainder is of unknown origin. V and J calls and clone size are those listed in that table; D and trimming were worked out from the DNA. The sample table contains roughly 150,000 clones; only one count was recorded for around 81% of them. The ten biggest clones cover roughly 8% of the sample.

This specimen belongs to a study of blood T cell repertoires in COVID-19 (dated by TCRdb to 2018 to 2021). Turning to the overall study: Samples covering the acute and convalescent phases of COVID-19 were provided by collaborators in the United States, Italy and Spain. The repertoires were released in a freely available public database meant as a resource for research on the immune response to SARS-CoV-2. The sample metadata nearly always contained a de-identified subject ID, COVID-19 status, age in years and sex. Deeply sampled blood TCRbeta repertoires from subjects exposed to, actively infected with, or recovered from COVID-19 were included in the dataset. The samples were drawn from the first 160 participants of the ongoing ImmuneRACE study and from more than 1,000 subjects provided by 6 global collaborators. The prospective study material was composed of cDNA or gDNA derived from T cells, B-cell-depleted T cells, or PBMCs. HLA class I and class II types, where available, came from metadata supplied by the sample provider rather than from assay-based typing.

Broad study findings and their caveats: The quantity of clinical and demographic metadata differed by source and by participant and was supplied without curation.

The CDR3 spans 15 residues, from the cysteine through the phenylalanine. Only the CDR3 DNA is retained, 45 bases long and in frame from the first base. V loses 3 bases at its end and J loses 3 bases; junction bases beyond the gene matches: 2. Via the germline V gene (reference sequence), CDR1 is SEHNR and CDR2 FQNEAQ. Rearrangement joined TRBV7-9 to TRBJ2-7, with 13 bases aligning to TRBD2. The sample comprised peripheral blood. This sequence originates from a human donor in a cohort sampled during active COVID-19. The DNA reads TGTGCCAGCAGCTTGACTAGCGGGGGGATCTACGAGCAGTACTTC. The resulting protein is CASSLTSGGIYEQYF.